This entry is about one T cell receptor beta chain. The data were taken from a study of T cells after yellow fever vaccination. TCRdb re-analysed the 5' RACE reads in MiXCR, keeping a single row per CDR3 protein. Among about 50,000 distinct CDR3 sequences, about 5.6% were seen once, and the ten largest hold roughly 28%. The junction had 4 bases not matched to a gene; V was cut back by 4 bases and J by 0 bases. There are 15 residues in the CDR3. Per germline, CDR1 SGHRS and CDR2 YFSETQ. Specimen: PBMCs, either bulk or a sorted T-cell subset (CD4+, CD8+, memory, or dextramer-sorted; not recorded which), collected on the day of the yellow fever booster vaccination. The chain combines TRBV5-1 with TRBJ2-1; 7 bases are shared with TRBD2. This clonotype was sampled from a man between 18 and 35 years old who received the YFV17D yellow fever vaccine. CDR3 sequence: CASSPGGSSYNEQFF. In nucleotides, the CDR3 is TGCGCCAGCAGCCCGGGGGGAAGCTCCTACAATGAGCAGTTCTTC.